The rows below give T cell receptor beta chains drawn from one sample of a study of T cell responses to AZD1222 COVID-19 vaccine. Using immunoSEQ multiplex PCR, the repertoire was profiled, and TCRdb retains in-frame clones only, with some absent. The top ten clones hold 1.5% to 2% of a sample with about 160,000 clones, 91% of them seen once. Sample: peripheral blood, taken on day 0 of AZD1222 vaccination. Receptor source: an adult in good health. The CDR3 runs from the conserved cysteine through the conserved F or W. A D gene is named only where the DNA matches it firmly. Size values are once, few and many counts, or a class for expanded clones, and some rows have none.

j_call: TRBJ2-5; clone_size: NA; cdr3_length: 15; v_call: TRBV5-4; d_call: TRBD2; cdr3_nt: TGTGCCAGCAGCCGAGCGGGGGGTAAATCGGAGACCCAGTACTTC; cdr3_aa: CASSRAGGKSETQYF
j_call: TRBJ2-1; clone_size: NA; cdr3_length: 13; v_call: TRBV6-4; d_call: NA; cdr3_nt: TGTGCCAGCAGTGGGGACGGCTACGGGGAGCAGTTCTTC; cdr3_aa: CASSGDGYGEQFF
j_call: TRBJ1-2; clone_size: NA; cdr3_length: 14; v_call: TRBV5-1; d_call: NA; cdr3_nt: TGCGCCAGCAGCCCGGGGAGTCTGGCAGGTGGCTACACCTTC; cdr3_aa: CASSPGSLAGGYTF
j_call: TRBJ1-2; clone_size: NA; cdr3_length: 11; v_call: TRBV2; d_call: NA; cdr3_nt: TGTGCCAGCAGTGTTGTATTTGGCTACACCTTC; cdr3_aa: CASSVVFGYTF
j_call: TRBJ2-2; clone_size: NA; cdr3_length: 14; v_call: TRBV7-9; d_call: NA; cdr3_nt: TGTGCCAGCAGCTCCACTAGTGTCAGCGGGGAGCTGTTTTTT; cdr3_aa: CASSSTSVSGELFF
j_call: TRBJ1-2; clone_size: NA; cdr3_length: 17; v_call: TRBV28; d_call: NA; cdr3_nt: TGTGCCAGCAGGTTATCGGGAGGGTTCGTCGGTACCTATGGCTACACCTTC; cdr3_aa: CASRLSGGFVGTYGYTF
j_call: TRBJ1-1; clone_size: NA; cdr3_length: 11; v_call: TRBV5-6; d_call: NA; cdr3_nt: TGTGCCAGCAGCTTGGGGCGCGAAGCTTTCTTT; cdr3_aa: CASSLGREAFF
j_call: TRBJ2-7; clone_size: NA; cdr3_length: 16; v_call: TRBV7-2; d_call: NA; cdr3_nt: TGTGCCAGCAGCCGTTACATGAGTGATTACTCCTACGAGCAGTACTTC; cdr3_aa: CASSRYMSDYSYEQYF
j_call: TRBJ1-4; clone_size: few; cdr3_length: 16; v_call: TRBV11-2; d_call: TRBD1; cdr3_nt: TGTGCCAGCAGCTTATTCGGGGGACAGGGCTCTGAAAAACTGTTTTTT; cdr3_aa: CASSLFGGQGSEKLFF
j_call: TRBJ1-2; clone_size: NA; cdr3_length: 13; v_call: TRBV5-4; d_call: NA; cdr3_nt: TGTGCCAGCAGCTTAGGGGGGGCTAAGAGCTACACCTTC; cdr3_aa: CASSLGGAKSYTF
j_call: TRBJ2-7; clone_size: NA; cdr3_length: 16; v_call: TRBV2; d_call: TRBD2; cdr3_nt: TGTGCCAGCAGCGCAGCTCCAGCGGGGATCTCCTCCGAGCAGTACTTC; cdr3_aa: CASSAAPAGISSEQYF
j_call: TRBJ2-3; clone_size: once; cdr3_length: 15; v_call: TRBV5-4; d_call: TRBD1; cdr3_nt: TGTGCCAGCAGACAGGGACAGGGGGTATTAGGTACGCAGTATTTT; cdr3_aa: CASRQGQGVLGTQYF
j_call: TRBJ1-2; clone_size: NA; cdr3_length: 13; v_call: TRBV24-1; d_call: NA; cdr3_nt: TGTGCCACCAGTGTAAAGGGGAACTATGGCTACACCTTC; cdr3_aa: CATSVKGNYGYTF
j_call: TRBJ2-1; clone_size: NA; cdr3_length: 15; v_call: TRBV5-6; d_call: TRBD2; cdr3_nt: TGTGCCAGCAGCTCGCCGGGACTAGCATACAATGAGCAGTTCTTC; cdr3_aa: CASSSPGLAYNEQFF
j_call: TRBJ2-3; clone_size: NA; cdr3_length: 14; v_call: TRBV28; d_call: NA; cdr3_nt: TGTGCCAGCAGTTTTATTGGGAGCGAGGGTACGCAGTATTTT; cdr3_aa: CASSFIGSEGTQYF
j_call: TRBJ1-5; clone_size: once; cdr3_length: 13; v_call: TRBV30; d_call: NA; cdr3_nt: TGTGCCTGGAGTGTGGGGGGAAATCAGCCCCAGCATTTT; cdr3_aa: CAWSVGGNQPQHF
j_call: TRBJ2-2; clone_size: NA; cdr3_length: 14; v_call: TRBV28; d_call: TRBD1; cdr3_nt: TGTGCCAGCGCCCGGGACAGGGGCACCGGGGAGCTGTTTTTT; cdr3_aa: CASARDRGTGELFF
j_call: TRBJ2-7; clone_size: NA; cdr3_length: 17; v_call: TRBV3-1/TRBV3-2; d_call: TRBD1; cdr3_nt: TGTGCCAGCAGCAATACGGTCAGACAGGGGAATTCCTACGAGCAGTACTTC; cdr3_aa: CASSNTVRQGNSYEQYF
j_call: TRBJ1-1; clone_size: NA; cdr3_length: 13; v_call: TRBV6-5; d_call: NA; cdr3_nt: TGTGCCAGCAGGAGGAGCATGAACACTGAAGCTTTCTTT; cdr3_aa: CASRRSMNTEAFF
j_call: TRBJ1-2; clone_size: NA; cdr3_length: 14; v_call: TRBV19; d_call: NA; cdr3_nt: TGTGCCAGTAACCCCAGCGGGGGAAACTATGGCTACACCTTC; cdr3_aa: CASNPSGGNYGYTF
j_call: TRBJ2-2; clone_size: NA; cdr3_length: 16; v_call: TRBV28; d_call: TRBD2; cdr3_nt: TGTGCCAGCAGCCGACTAGCCGCAAGAGCAACCGGGGAGCTGTTTTTT; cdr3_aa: CASSRLAARATGELFF
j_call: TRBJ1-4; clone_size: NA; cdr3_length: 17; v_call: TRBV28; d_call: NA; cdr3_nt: TGTGCCAGCAGTTTCTCCCCTTCAGTAGCAACTAATGAAAAACTGTTTTTT; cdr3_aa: CASSFSPSVATNEKLFF
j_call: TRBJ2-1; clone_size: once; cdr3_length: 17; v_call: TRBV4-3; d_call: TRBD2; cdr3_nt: TGCGCCAGCAGCCAAGATCGTGCCCTAGCGGGAAGAAATGAGCAGTTCTTC; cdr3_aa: CASSQDRALAGRNEQFF
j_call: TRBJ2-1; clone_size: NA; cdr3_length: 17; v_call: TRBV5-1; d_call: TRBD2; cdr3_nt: TGCGCCAGCAGCTCGGGACTAGCGGGAGGGCCAAACAATGAGCAGTTCTTC; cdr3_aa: CASSSGLAGGPNNEQFF
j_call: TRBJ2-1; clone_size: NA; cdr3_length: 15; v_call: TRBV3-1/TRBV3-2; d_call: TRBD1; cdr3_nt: TGTGCCAGCAGCCAACAGGGACAGGTATACAATGAGCAGTTCTTC; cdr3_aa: CASSQQGQVYNEQFF
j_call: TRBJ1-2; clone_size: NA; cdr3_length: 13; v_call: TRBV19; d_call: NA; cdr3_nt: TGTGCCAGTAGTGTTGACAGGACACGTGGCTACACCTTC; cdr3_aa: CASSVDRTRGYTF
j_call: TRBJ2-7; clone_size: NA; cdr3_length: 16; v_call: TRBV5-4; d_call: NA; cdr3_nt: TGTGCCAGCAGCTTGGGGGTGGCCAGGAGCTCCTACGAGCAGTACTTC; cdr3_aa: CASSLGVARSSYEQYF
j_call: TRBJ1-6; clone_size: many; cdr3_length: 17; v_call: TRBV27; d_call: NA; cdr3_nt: TGTGCCAGCAGGATAATCTCCGGTAGCTCCTATAATTCACCCCTCCACTTT; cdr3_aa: CASRIISGSSYNSPLHF
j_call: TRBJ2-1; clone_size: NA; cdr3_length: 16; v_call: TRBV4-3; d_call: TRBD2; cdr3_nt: TGCGCCAGCAGCCGTACCGGACTAGCGGGAGTCAATGAGCAGTTCTTC; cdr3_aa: CASSRTGLAGVNEQFF
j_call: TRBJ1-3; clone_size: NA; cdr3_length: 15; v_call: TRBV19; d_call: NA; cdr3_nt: TGTGCCAGTAGTTACCCCGGGTTCGATGGAAACACCATATATTTT; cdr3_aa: CASSYPGFDGNTIYF
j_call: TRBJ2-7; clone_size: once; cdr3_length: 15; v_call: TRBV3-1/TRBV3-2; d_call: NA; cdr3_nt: TGTGCCAGCAGCCATGCGGACAGCCAAGCCTACGAGCAGTACTTC; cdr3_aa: CASSHADSQAYEQYF
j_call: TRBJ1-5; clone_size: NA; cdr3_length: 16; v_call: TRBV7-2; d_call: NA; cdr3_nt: TGTGCCAGCAGAGAGGGAGACCATTATAGCAATCAGCCCCAGCATTTT; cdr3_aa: CASREGDHYSNQPQHF
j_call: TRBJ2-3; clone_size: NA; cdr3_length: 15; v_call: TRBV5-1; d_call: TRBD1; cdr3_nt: TGCGCCAGCAGGGGGGGACAGGCTAGCACAGATACGCAGTATTTT; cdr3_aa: CASRGGQASTDTQYF
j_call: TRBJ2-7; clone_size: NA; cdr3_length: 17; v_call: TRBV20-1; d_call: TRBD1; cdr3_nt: TGCAGTGCTAGTCGATTATCGGGACAGGGAGTAATTTACGAGCAGTACTTC; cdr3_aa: CSASRLSGQGVIYEQYF
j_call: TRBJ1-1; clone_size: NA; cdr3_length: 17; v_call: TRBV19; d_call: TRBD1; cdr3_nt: TGTGCCAGTACTCCCCCCGGGGTAGACAGGGGGCGAACTGAAGCTTTCTTT; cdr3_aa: CASTPPGVDRGRTEAFF
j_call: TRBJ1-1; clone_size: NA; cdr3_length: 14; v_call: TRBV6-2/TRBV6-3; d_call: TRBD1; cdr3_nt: TGTGCCAGCAGTTATACGACAGGGGGAAATGAAGCTTTCTTT; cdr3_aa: CASSYTTGGNEAFF
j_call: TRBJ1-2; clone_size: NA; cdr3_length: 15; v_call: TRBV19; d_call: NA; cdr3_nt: TGTGCCAGTAGTTTTTCCGGAGAGGTTAACTATGGCTACACCTTC; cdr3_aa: CASSFSGEVNYGYTF
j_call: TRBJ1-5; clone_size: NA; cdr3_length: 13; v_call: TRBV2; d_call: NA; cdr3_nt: TGTGCCAGTGGTGGGGCCCCGAGGCAGCCCCAGCATTTT; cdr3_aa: CASGGAPRQPQHF
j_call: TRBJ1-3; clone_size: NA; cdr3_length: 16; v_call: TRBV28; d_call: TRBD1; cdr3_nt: TGTGCCAGCAGTAATATCCAGGGGGTTGCTGGAAACACCATATATTTT; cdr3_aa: CASSNIQGVAGNTIYF
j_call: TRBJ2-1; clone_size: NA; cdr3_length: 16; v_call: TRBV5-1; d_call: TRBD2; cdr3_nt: TGCGCCAGCAGCCTGCCGACTAGCGGATCCTACAATGAGCAGTTCTTC; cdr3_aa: CASSLPTSGSYNEQFF
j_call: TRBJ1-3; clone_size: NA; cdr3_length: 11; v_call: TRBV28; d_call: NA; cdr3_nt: TGTGCCAGCGAGACAGGAAACACCATATATTTT; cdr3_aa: CASETGNTIYF
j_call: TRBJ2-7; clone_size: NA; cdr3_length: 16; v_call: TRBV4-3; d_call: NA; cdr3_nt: TGCGCCAGCAGCCAAGAATGGACTCCTTCCCCCCACGAGCAGTACTTC; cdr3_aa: CASSQEWTPSPHEQYF
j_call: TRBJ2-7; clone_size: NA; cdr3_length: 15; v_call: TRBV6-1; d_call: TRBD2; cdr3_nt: TGTGCCAGCAACGTGGGGACTAGCGCAGCCTACGAGCAGTACTTC; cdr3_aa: CASNVGTSAAYEQYF
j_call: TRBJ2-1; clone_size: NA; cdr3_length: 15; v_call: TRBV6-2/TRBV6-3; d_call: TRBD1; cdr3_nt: TGTGCCAGCAGTGCCCGGGACAGGGACTACAATGAGCAGTTCTTC; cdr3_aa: CASSARDRDYNEQFF
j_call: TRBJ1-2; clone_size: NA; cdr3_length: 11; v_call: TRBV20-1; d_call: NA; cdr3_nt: TGCAGTGCTAGAGGATTGATCGGCTACACCTTC; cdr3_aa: CSARGLIGYTF
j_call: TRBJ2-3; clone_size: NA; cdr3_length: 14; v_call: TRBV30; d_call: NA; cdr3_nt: TGTGCCTGGAGTGTGAGAATGAGCACAGATACGCAGTATTTT; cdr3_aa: CAWSVRMSTDTQYF
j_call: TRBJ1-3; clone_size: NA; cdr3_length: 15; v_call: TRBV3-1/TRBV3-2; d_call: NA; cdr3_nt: TGTGCCAGCAGCCAGCAGGGGATCTCTGGAAACACCATATATTTT; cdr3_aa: CASSQQGISGNTIYF
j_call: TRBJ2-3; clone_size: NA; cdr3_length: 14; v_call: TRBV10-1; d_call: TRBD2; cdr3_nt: TGCGCCAGCAAGCGGGGGGAGGAAGGAGATACGCAGTATTTT; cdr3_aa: CASKRGEEGDTQYF
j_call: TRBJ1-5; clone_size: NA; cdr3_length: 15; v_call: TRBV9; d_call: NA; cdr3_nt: TGTGCCAGCAGCGTAGCCGGGGCGGGCAATCAGCCCCAGCATTTT; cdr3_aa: CASSVAGAGNQPQHF
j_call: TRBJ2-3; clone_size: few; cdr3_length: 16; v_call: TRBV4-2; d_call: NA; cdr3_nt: TGTGCCAGCAGCCAAGGTGAGGGAGCGGGCACAGATACGCAGTATTTT; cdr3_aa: CASSQGEGAGTDTQYF
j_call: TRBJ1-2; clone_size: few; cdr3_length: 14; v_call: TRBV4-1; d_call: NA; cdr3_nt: TGCGCCAGCAGCCAAGACTCACGGGGGTATGGCTACACCTTC; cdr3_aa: CASSQDSRGYGYTF
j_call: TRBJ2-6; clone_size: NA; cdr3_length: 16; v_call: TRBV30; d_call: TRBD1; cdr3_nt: TGTGCCTGGGCGGGACAGGGAAGATCTGGGGCCAACGTCCTGACTTTC; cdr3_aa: CAWAGQGRSGANVLTF
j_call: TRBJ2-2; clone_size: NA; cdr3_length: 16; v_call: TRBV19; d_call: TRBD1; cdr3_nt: TGTGCCAGTAGTATATTAGGGACAGGGGGCCCCGGGGAGCTGTTTTTT; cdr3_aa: CASSILGTGGPGELFF
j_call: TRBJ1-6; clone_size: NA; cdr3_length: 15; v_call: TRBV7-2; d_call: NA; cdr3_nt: TGTGCCAGCAGCTTATTTCGGGGGAATAATTCACCCCTCCACTTT; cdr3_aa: CASSLFRGNNSPLHF
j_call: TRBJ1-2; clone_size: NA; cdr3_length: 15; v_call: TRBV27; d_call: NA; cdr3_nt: TGTGCCAGCAGTTTATCCGAATACCCGCTCTATGGCTACACCTTC; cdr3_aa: CASSLSEYPLYGYTF